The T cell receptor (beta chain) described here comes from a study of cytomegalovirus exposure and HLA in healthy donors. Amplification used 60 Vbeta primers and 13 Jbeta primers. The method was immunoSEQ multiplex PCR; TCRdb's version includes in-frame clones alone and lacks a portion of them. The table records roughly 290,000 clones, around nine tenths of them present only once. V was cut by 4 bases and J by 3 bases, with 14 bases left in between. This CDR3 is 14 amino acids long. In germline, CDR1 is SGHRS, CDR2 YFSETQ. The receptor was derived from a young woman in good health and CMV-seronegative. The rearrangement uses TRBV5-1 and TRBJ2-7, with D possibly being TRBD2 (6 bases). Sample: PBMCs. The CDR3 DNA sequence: TGCGCCAGCAGCCCCCCGACTAGGTTCTACGAGCAGTACTTC. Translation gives CASSPPTRFYEQYF. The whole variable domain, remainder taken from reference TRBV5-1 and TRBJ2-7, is KAGVTQTPRYLIKTRGQQVTLSCSPISGHRSVSWYQQTPGQGLQFLFEYFSETQRNKGNFPGRFSGRQFSNSRSEMNVSTLELGDSALYLCASSPPTRFYEQYFGPGTRLTVT.